This T cell receptor beta chain appears in the sequencing data of a study of cytomegalovirus exposure and HLA in healthy donors. Across the study: T cells numbering around 190 million yielded some 100 million unique TCR beta sequences in an earlier analysis. Findings and caveats of the study: What was likely a sequencing artifact was a cluster of highly shared sequence variants. The records held CMV serostatus as the only immune exposure information.

All the people who gave samples were healthy bone marrow donors. In the PCR, 60 Vbeta and 13 Jbeta primers were used. Assay: immunoSEQ multiplex PCR; the TCRdb copy retains only in-frame clones and omits some. The sample has more than 85,000 clones, nearly 70% seen once. Trimming cost V 0 bases and J 5 bases, with 9 bases left between them. The length of the CDR3 is 14 residues. Germline V gives CDR1 SGHDT, CDR2 YYEEEE. In its sample, this clone was seen a few times. Its specificity is not known. Sample: PBMCs. The chain uses TRBV5-6 and TRBJ2-1, with D unresolved. The source of this sequence is a woman in her forties or fifties in good health and CMV-seropositive. The CDR3 loop is CASSLETQDNEQFF. The DNA of the CDR3 is TGTGCCAGCAGCTTGGAGACACAAGACAATGAGCAGTTCTTC.